A single sample gave rise to the 9 T cell receptor beta chains below, sequenced in a study of T cell responses to AZD1222 COVID-19 vaccine. Data came from immunoSEQ multiplex PCR; TCRdb stores just in-frame clones and leaves some out. The table includes approximately 170,000 clones, approximately 94% detected once. Sequenced material: peripheral blood, taken 28 days after the second AZD1222 dose. These receptors were obtained from an adult who received the AZD1222 COVID-19 vaccine.

The chain has TRBV27 and TRBJ1-2, with a weak D call TRBD1 (5 bases). The V gene's germline CDR1 is MNHEY and CDR2 SMNVEV (reference sequence). This CDR3 is 15 amino acids long. V was pared by 0 bases and J by 4 bases, with 12 bases between. This CDR3 is CASSLSGLTTYGYTF. CDR3 coding DNA: TGTGCCAGCAGTTTATCGGGACTAACTACCTATGGCTACACCTTC.

The V call is TRBV29-1, the J call TRBJ2-4, with D maybe TRBD2 (5 bases). Germline assignment: CDR1 SQVTM and CDR2 ANQGSEA. This CDR3 region has 14 residues. V dropped 4 bases and J dropped 2 bases, with 12 bases sitting between them. Written as DNA, the CDR3 is TGCAGCGTTGTCTGGGGAGCGACCAAAAACATTCAGTACTTC. Protein: CSVVWGATKNIQYF. Combining the CDR3 with reference TRBV29-1 and TRBJ2-4 gives the whole variable domain SAVISQKPSRDICQRGTSLTIQCQVDSQVTMMFWYRQQPGQSLTLIATANQGSEATYESGFVIDKFPISRPNLTFSTLTVSNMSPEDSSIYLCSVVWGATKNIQYFGAGTRLSVL.

The table lists this clone with a few counts. The V and J genes are TRBV30 and TRBJ1-5; no reliable D call. This CDR3 spans 13 amino acids. V was trimmed by 2 bases and J by 0 bases, leaving 5 bases between them. Germline V lookup: CDR1 GTSNPN, CDR2 SVGIG (reference sequence). CDR3 DNA sequence: TGTGCCTGGAGTACCTATAGCAATCAGCCCCAGCATTTT. Encoded protein: CAWSTYSNQPQHF.

This chain uses TRBV5-4 with TRBJ1-6, with a tentative D call TRBD1 (6 bases). Deletions cut 4 bases from V and 9 bases from J, with 14 bases between. CDR3 length equals 14 residues. CDR1 and CDR2 (germline): SGHNT, YYREEE (reference sequence). In nucleotides, the CDR3 is TGTGCCAGCAGCCACCGGGACAAACTTTCACCCCTCCACTTT. Translated: CASSHRDKLSPLHF.

This clone occurred a few times. The rearrangement joins TRBV4-1 to TRBJ2-1; a possible D gene is TRBD2 (5 bases). CDR3 length equals 18 residues. CDR1 is MGHRA, CDR2 YSYEKL, per germline. Trimming left V 3 bases short and J 0 bases short, with 18 bases between. Written as DNA, the CDR3 is TGCGCCAGCAGCCAGGCAAACTTCATAGGGAGCTCCTACAATGAGCAGTTCTTC. This encodes CASSQANFIGSSYNEQFF.

This chain connects TRBV7-2 to TRBJ1-3; TRBD1 is a possible D gene (6 bases). From germline, CDR1 is SGHTA and CDR2 FQGNSA. Trimming took off 5 bases at V and 4 bases at J, with 15 bases between the two ends. CDR3 length equals 15 residues. CDR3: CASSARQENGNTIYF. In DNA, the CDR3 is TGTGCCAGCAGCGCCCGACAGGAAAACGGAAACACCATATATTTT.

The chain has TRBV30 and TRBJ1-1; D remains unclear. V was cut by 3 bases and J by 5 bases, with 10 bases left in between. CDR3 size: 12 residues. Germline CDR1 and CDR2: GTSNPN and SVGIG (reference sequence). The CDR3 DNA reads TGTGCCTGGAGAGAGGGATGGACTGAAGCTTTCTTT. Residues: CAWREGWTEAFF.

As to this clone: This sample includes further DNA sequences coding for the same CDR3. This rearrangement joins TRBV30 to TRBJ1-1; D gene ambiguous. CDR1 GTSNPN and CDR2 SVGIG come from the germline V gene (reference sequence). The V and J ends lost 0 bases and 1 base respectively, with 6 bases between them. The CDR3 consists of 13 residues. The CDR3 region is CAWSVRGNTEAFF. CDR3 coding DNA: TGTGCCTGGAGTGTACGGGGGAACACTGAAGCTTTCTTT.

The genes are TRBV6-5 and TRBJ2-5; no definite D call. The CDR3 has 13 residues. V lost 4 bases and J 5 bases, leaving 11 bases between the germline ends. Germline-derived CDR1 and CDR2 are MNHEY and SVGAGI. The CDR3 DNA is TGTGCCAGCAGTTCATACCGGAAGGAGACCCAGTACTTC. It translates to CASSSYRKETQYF.